This T cell receptor beta chain was recorded in a study of shared clonotypes between healthy human individuals. Per the germline V gene, CDR1 is LNHDA and CDR2 is SQIVND (reference sequence). The J segment lost 6 bases and the V segment lost 3 bases, leaving 11 bases of the junction unmatched. The CDR3 is 16 residues long. Sequencing used immunoSEQ multiplex PCR; TCRdb keeps in-frame clones, though not all of them. The sample includes more than 1.2 million clones, roughly 98.5% of them seen just once. The sample consisted of naive CD4+ T cells sorted from blood. Subset defined: CD45RA+ positively selected. The chain couples TRBV19 to TRBJ2-5; 9 bases fit TRBD2. This clonotype was obtained from a man between 25 and 39 years old in good health. This CDR3 is CASSITGASGTQTQYF. The CDR3, as DNA: TGTGCCAGTAGTATTACGGGCGCTAGCGGGACGCAGACCCAGTACTTC.